This T cell receptor (beta chain) came from a study of cytomegalovirus exposure and HLA in healthy donors. The PCR made use of 60 Vbeta and 13 Jbeta primers. TCRdb's copy holds only in-frame clones and misses some; the assay was immunoSEQ multiplex PCR. The repertoire includes more than 200,000 clones, 65% to 80% of them detected once, and 0.2% to 0.25% sits in the top ten. The TCR originated in a girl aged 2 to 9 in good health and CMV-seronegative. The sequenced sample was PBMCs.

CDR3 DNA: TGTGCCAGCAGCTTGGCGACTAGCGGAGGTCCGTACTTC. Protein: CASSLATSGGPYF. The rearrangement joins TRBV5-6 to TRBJ2-5; 9 nucleotides agree with TRBD2. CDR1 SGHDT and CDR2 YYEEEE come from the germline V gene. The length of the CDR3 is 13 residues. The V and J ends lost 0 bases and 13 bases, in that order; junction bases with no gene match: 7.